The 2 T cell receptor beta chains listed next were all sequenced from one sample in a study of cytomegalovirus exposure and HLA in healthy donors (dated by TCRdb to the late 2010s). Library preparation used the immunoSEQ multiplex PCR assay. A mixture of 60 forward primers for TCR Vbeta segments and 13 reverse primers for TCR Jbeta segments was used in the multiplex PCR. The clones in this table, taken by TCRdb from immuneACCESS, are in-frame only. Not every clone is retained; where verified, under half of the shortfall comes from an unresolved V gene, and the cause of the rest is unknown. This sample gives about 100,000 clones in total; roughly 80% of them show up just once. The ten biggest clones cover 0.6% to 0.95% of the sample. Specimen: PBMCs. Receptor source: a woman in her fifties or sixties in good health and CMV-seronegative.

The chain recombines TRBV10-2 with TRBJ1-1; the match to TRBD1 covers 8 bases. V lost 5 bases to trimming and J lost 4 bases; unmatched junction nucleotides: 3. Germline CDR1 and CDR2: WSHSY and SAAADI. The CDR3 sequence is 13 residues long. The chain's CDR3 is CASSQGAATEAFF. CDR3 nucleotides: TGCGCCAGCAGTCAGGGGGCGGCCACTGAAGCTTTCTTT.

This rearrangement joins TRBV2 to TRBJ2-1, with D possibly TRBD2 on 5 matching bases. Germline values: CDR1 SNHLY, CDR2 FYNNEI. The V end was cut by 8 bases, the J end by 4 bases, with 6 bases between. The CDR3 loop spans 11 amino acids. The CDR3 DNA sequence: TGTGCCAGCCGGAGGTACAATGAGCAGTTCTTC. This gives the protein CASRRYNEQFF.